The 32 T cell receptor beta chains listed next were all sequenced from one sample in a study of cytomegalovirus exposure and HLA in healthy donors. Amplification used 60 Vbeta primers and 13 Jbeta primers. Assay: immunoSEQ multiplex PCR; the TCRdb copy retains only in-frame clones and omits some. The sample records about 230,000 clones, 70% to 85% being singletons. What was sequenced was PBMCs. The receptor source for this set is a woman between 40 and 50 years old in good health and CMV-seronegative.

The chain has TRBV19 and TRBJ2-1; 9 bases agree with TRBD1. Trimming removed 9 bases from V and 5 bases from J; junction bases left unmatched: 8. Germline lookup yields CDR1 LNHDA and CDR2 SQIVND (reference sequence). The CDR3 extends over 14 amino acids. CDR3 in amino acids: CASRGQGTHNEQFF. DNA for the CDR3: TGTGCCAGCCGCGGACAGGGGACACACAATGAGCAGTTCTTC.

The V call is TRBV6-1, the J call TRBJ2-5; weak D call: TRBD2 (6 bases). The CDR3 is 14 residues long. The V and J ends lost 6 bases and 5 bases respectively, with 16 bases between them. In germline, CDR1 is MNHNS, CDR2 SASEGT. The CDR3 sequence: CASRLGLPGETQYF. The CDR3 DNA is TGTGCCAGCAGACTGGGACTCCCGGGCGAGACCCAGTACTTC.

CDR3 coding DNA: TGTGCCAGCCAAAGACAGCCCGGCGGGGAGCTGTTTTTT. Residues: CASQRQPGGELFF. The chain couples TRBV6-1 to TRBJ2-2; weak D call: TRBD1 (5 bases). Trimming took 8 bases from V and 7 from J, leaving 14 bases between them. The CDR3 totals 13 residues. Germline CDR1 is MNHNS and CDR2 is SASEGT.

The rearrangement joins TRBV4-2 to TRBJ2-7, with 9 bases identical to TRBD1. The V gene's germline CDR1 is LGHNA and CDR2 YNFKEQ. Trimming at V came to 3 bases and at J to 2 bases, leaving 5 bases not matched to a gene. The CDR3 spans 15 residues. The CDR3 region has the DNA TGTGCCAGCAGCCAGCACAGGACAGGGGCCTACGAGCAGTACTTC. Protein sequence: CASSQHRTGAYEQYF.

The V call is TRBV30, the J call TRBJ1-2; 7 nucleotides line up with TRBD1. Unmatched junction bases numbered 8, after V lost 3 bases and J lost 4 bases. In germline, CDR1 is GTSNPN, CDR2 SVGIG (reference sequence). The CDR3 is 14 amino acids. The CDR3 DNA reads TGTGCCTGGAGGGACGACAGGGCGGGCTATGGCTACACCTTC. It encodes CAWRDDRAGYGYTF.

To note about this clone: Other DNA sequences in the same sample also yield this CDR3. The chain employs TRBV5-6 and TRBJ1-5, with a tentative D call TRBD1 (6 bases). Germline V lookup: CDR1 SGHDT, CDR2 YYEEEE. The CDR3 has 14 residues. V lost 4 bases to trimming and J lost 1 base, with 9 bases between them. For the CDR3, the DNA is TGTGCCAGCAGCCTCAGGGGAAGCAATCAGCCCCAGCATTTT. This gives the protein CASSLRGSNQPQHF.

V is TRBV4-1 and J is TRBJ1-2; D gene uncertain. CDR3 length: 14 residues. V was clipped by 1 base and J by 3 bases, with 9 bases between them. CDR1 is MGHRA, CDR2 YSYEKL, per germline. The CDR3 region is CASSQGDTYYGYTF. CDR3 nucleotide sequence: TGCGCCAGCAGCCAAGGAGACACTTACTATGGCTACACCTTC.

This chain links TRBV5-3 with TRBJ1-6; TRBD1 might be the D (5 bases). TRBV5-3 is known as an ORF, though its function is uncertain. This CDR3 contains 14 residues. With 0 bases removed from V and 7 bases from J, the gap between germline ends came to 8 bases. Here the CDR3 DNA reads TGTGCCAGAAGCTTGGTATCAGGGAATTCACCCCTCCACTTT. Translating it yields CARSLVSGNSPLHF.

A remark on this clone: The germline gene is not matched at one end of the junction; a read error may be the cause. J is TRBJ2-2 and V is TRBV7-9, with a weak D call TRBD1 (7 bases). The CDR3 length is 16 residues. Germline CDR1 SEHNR, CDR2 FQNEAQ (reference sequence). This chain's CDR3 is CSSSPQGGSNTGELFF. CDR3 nucleotide sequence: TGTTCCAGCAGCCCTCAGGGGGGTTCGAACACCGGGGAGCTGTTTTTT. The variable domain in full, completed from reference TRBV7-9 and TRBJ2-2, reads DTGVSQNPRHKITKRGQNVTFRCDPISEHNRLYWYRQTLGQGPEFLTYFQNEAQLEKSRLLSDRFSAERPKGSFSTLEIQRTEQGDSAMYLCSSSPQGGSNTGELFFGEGSRLTVL.

The V gene is TRBV7-9, the J gene TRBJ1-5; D gene ambiguous. The CDR3 has 14 amino acids. Per the germline V gene, CDR1 is SEHNR and CDR2 is FQNEAQ (reference sequence). V was shortened by 3 bases and J by 3 bases, with 9 bases between the two germline ends. CDR3 region: CASSFSGLNQPQHF. The CDR3 nucleotides read TGTGCCAGCAGCTTTTCAGGACTCAATCAGCCCCAGCATTTT.

This clone was counted only a few times. The gene calls are TRBV10-3 and TRBJ1-1; D possibly corresponds to TRBD1 (5 bases). Germline CDR1 reads ENHRY; CDR2 reads SYGVKD. Between the trimmed V and J ends, which lost 7 bases and 4 bases, there was a span of 13 bases. This CDR3 has 13 amino acids. The CDR3 region has the DNA TGTGCCATCAACTCCCAGGGATCCACTGAAGCTTTCTTT. Its translation: CAINSQGSTEAFF.

V gene TRBV5-5 combines with J gene TRBJ2-7; TRBD1 aligns across 9 bases. The CDR3 totals 17 residues. In germline, CDR1 is SGHKS, CDR2 YYEKEE (reference sequence). The trim removed 3 bases at V and 2 bases at J, leaving 12 bases unmatched. The CDR3 spells CASSWGPGTGTAYEQYF. DNA of the CDR3: TGTGCCAGCAGCTGGGGTCCCGGGACAGGGACTGCCTACGAGCAGTACTTC.

The chain couples TRBV6-1 to TRBJ1-5, with 7 bases lining up with TRBD1. Germline V gene data show CDR1 as MNHNS and CDR2 as SASEGT. The trim removed 6 bases at V and 4 bases at J, leaving 3 bases unmatched. This CDR3 comprises 13 residues. CDR3 residues: CASRSQGNQPQHF. CDR3 bases: TGTGCCAGCAGGTCACAGGGGAATCAGCCCCAGCATTTT.

This chain uses TRBV10-3 with TRBJ2-2, with D maybe TRBD1 (6 bases). Germline V gene sequence: CDR1 ENHRY, CDR2 SYGVKD. The V gene lost 3 bases and the J gene lost 5 bases, with 13 bases spanning the gap. This CDR3 comprises 15 residues. CDR3 nucleotides: TGTGCCATCAGTGATCAGGGGAGACAAACCGGGGAGCTGTTTTTT. This sequence encodes CAISDQGRQTGELFF.

Concerning this clone: Other DNA sequences in the same sample also yield this CDR3. This chain uses TRBV25-1 with TRBJ2-5; unclear D gene. This CDR3 region has 16 residues. The ends were cut back, 3 bases at V and 1 base at J, with 15 bases in the middle. In germline, CDR1 is MGHDK, CDR2 SYGVNS. This CDR3 is CASSEYQSLGQETQYF. DNA for the CDR3: TGTGCCAGCAGTGAGTACCAATCACTCGGCCAAGAGACCCAGTACTTC.

CDR3 nucleotide sequence: TGTGCCAGCAGTGTTAGCGGGGGGGCAAATGAGCAGTTCTTC. This encodes CASSVSGGANEQFF. The chain joins TRBV2 to TRBJ2-1; 11 bases are shared with TRBD2. The J segment lost 7 bases and the V segment lost 4 bases, leaving 3 bases of the junction unmatched. Germline V gene lookup returns CDR1 SNHLY and CDR2 FYNNEI. The CDR3 loop spans 14 amino acids.

The chain links TRBV5-6 to TRBJ2-7; D gene unclear. Germline-derived CDR1 and CDR2 are SGHDT and YYEEEE. This CDR3 has 15 residues. Trimming removed 4 bases at V and 6 bases at J, with 20 bases between. This CDR3 reads CASSPGIHAYSEQYF. In DNA, the CDR3 is TGTGCCAGCAGCCCAGGTATACACGCTTATTCCGAGCAGTACTTC.

The chain has TRBV5-6 and TRBJ1-2; TRBD1 aligns across 9 bases. Per germline, CDR1 SGHDT and CDR2 YYEEEE. V lost 3 bases, J lost 4 bases, and 16 bases stayed unmatched. This CDR3 is 18 amino acids long. CDR3 amino acids: CASSWFGTGSRGGYGYTF. The CDR3 DNA reads as TGTGCCAGCAGCTGGTTCGGGACAGGGAGTAGAGGGGGCTATGGCTACACCTTC.

The J gene is TRBJ1-1, the V gene TRBV18; 7 bases fit TRBD1. The CDR3 is 15 residues long. The germline CDR1 and CDR2 sequences are KGHSH and LQKENI. The ends lost 6 bases at V and 1 base at J; junction bases unmatched: 8. CDR3 coding DNA: TGTGCCAGCTCGCCTATGACAGGGAAGAACACTGAAGCTTTCTTT. Translated: CASSPMTGKNTEAFF.

The chain is built from TRBV30 and TRBJ2-3; weak D call: TRBD2 (5 bases). The CDR3 extends over 13 amino acids. Germline values: CDR1 GTSNPN, CDR2 SVGIG (reference sequence). Trimming pared 4 bases from V and 5 bases from J, leaving 13 bases between. The CDR3 sequence is CAWTGVGGDTQYF. The CDR3 DNA follows: TGTGCCTGGACCGGGGTGGGTGGAGATACGCAGTATTTT.

This rearrangement joins TRBV5-4 to TRBJ1-1, with D perhaps matching TRBD1 (6 bases). Trimming took off 3 bases at V and 1 base at J, with 7 bases between the two ends. The CDR3 has 13 amino acids. The V gene's germline CDR1 is SGHNT and CDR2 YYREEE (reference sequence). The CDR3 DNA follows: TGTGCCAGCAGCTGGACAGCGAACACTGAAGCTTTCTTT. Translated, it gives CASSWTANTEAFF.

This chain links TRBV5-1 with TRBJ2-3; 7 bases align to TRBD2. CDR3 length: 15 amino acids. V shed 4 bases and J 0 bases; nucleotides not matched to a gene: 5. Per the germline V gene, CDR1 is SGHRS and CDR2 is YFSETQ. CDR3 sequence (DNA): TGCGCCAGCAGCCGAGGGACTACAAGCACAGATACGCAGTATTTT. Translation gives CASSRGTTSTDTQYF.

This clone was found once. The chain employs TRBV2 and TRBJ2-3, with TRBD2 matching 8 bases. This CDR3 comprises 13 residues. Per the germline V gene, CDR1 is SNHLY and CDR2 is FYNNEI. Unmatched junction bases numbered 5, after V lost 7 bases and J lost 5 bases. CDR3 loop: CASTRGGEDTQYF. Here the CDR3 DNA reads TGTGCCAGCACACGGGGGGGCGAAGATACGCAGTATTTT.

The chain has TRBV19 and TRBJ2-3; 12 bases align to TRBD2. The V gene's germline CDR1 is LNHDA and CDR2 SQIVND (reference sequence). With 4 bases clipped from V and 4 bases from J, the junction kept 0 bases outside the gene matches. This CDR3 is built from 14 residues. The DNA of the CDR3 is TGTGCCAGTAGTACTAGCGGGGGGGCAGATACGCAGTATTTT. This translates into CASSTSGGADTQYF.

The chain employs TRBV19 and TRBJ1-2, with D perhaps TRBD1 (6 bases). Germline CDR1 is LNHDA and CDR2 is SQIVND (reference sequence). Trimming shortened V by 3 bases and J by 6 bases, and 14 bases separated the two germline ends. The CDR3 is 14 residues long. In DNA form, the CDR3 reads TGTGCCAGTAGTATGAACGACAGGTCTCATGGCTACACCTTC. Translation gives CASSMNDRSHGYTF.

The CDR3 region has the DNA TGTGCCAGCAGCCTCCAGGGTACAGATCAGCCCCAGCATTTT. This encodes CASSLQGTDQPQHF. The J gene is TRBJ1-5, the V gene TRBV5-4; weak D call: TRBD1 (5 bases). The CDR3 length is 14 residues. V lost 4 bases and J lost 5, with 13 bases in between. Germline V gives CDR1 SGHNT, CDR2 YYREEE (reference sequence).

This rearrangement joins TRBV18 to TRBJ1-4; perhaps TRBD1 as D (6 bases). V was clipped by 5 bases and J by 5 bases, with 9 bases between them. There are 13 residues in the CDR3. The V gene's germline CDR1 is KGHSH and CDR2 LQKENI. The CDR3 bases are TGTGCCAGCTCAAGAGGACAGAATGAAAAACTGTTTTTT. It is translated as CASSRGQNEKLFF.

The chain has TRBV27 and TRBJ2-1; 8 bases line up with TRBD1. This CDR3 is built from 17 residues. CDR1 and CDR2 (germline): MNHEY, SMNVEV (reference sequence). The V segment lost 0 bases and the J segment 5 bases; nucleotides outside the gene matches: 9. The chain's CDR3 is CASSLSSTGGQHNEQFF. For the CDR3, the DNA is TGTGCCAGCAGTTTATCCTCCACAGGGGGACAACACAATGAGCAGTTCTTC.

The rearrangement uses TRBV28 and TRBJ1-2, with D tentatively TRBD1 (6 bases). Trimming shortened V by 11 bases and J by 8 bases, and 24 bases separated the two germline ends. The CDR3 runs to 14 residues. The germline gives CDR1 MDHEN, CDR2 SYDVKM. The CDR3 DNA reads as TGTGCCGGCGCTGGCAGGGGCGGATTCGGAGGCTACACCTTC. Residues: CAGAGRGGFGGYTF.

The CDR3 loop reads CAWRRQGGSLHF. Written as DNA, the CDR3 is TGTGCCTGGAGGAGGCAGGGAGGGTCCCTCCACTTT. The chain has TRBV30 and TRBJ1-6; TRBD1 is a possible D gene (5 bases). CDR3 length equals 12 residues. Trimming took 3 bases from V and 14 from J, leaving 14 bases between them. CDR1 is GTSNPN and CDR2 is SVGIG in the germline V gene (reference sequence).

The chain joins TRBV7-3 to TRBJ1-1; D call uncertain. Germline V lookup: CDR1 SGHTA, CDR2 FQGTGA. The CDR3 is made up of 13 amino acids. With 0 bases removed from V and 5 bases from J, the gap between germline ends came to 7 bases. The CDR3 sequence: CASSLTPRTEAFF. The CDR3 nucleotides read TGTGCCAGCAGCTTAACCCCGAGAACTGAAGCTTTCTTT.

The J gene is TRBJ2-2, the V gene TRBV19; TRBD1 agrees at 7 bases. This CDR3 is 16 amino acids long. J gave up 1 base and V 2 bases, and 4 bases lay outside the gene matches. The germline CDR1 and CDR2 sequences are LNHDA and SQIVND (reference sequence). This CDR3 reads CASSIPRTGNTGELFF. The CDR3 bases are TGTGCCAGTAGTATACCCCGGACAGGGAACACCGGGGAGCTGTTTTTT.